The 10 T cell receptor beta chains reported below all come from one sample, sequenced in a study of shared clonotypes between healthy human individuals. The protocol was immunoSEQ multiplex PCR, while the TCRdb copy is restricted to in-frame clones and leaves out a portion. The table shows approximately 650,000 clones, with around 95% occurring only once. CD8 cells classed as naive were CD45RO-negative and positively selected for CCR7, excluding terminally differentiated effector memory CD45RA+ cells. Sequencing was done on a sample of naive CD8+ T cells sorted from blood. The receptor source for this set is a woman younger than 45 in good health.

The DNA of the CDR3 is TGTGCCAGCAGTATCGGACTAGCGGGAGGGTATAATGAGCAGTTCTTC. This translates into CASSIGLAGGYNEQFF. V and J are TRBV28 and TRBJ2-1, with 15 bases identical to TRBD2. CDR3 length equals 16 residues. The J segment lost 7 bases and the V segment lost 5 bases, leaving 6 bases of the junction unmatched. Germline V gene sequence: CDR1 MDHEN, CDR2 SYDVKM.

This clone was picked up one time. The V gene is TRBV1, the J gene TRBJ1-2; the D call TRBD1 from the table was never checked on the DNA. TRBV1 is a recognized pseudogene. This CDR3 has 10 residues. The CDR3 DNA reads TGCACCAGCAGCCAAGATGGGACATATTTC. Protein product: CTSSQDGTYF.

This clone was found once. V and J are TRBV27 and TRBJ1-4; weak D call: TRBD1 (6 bases). This CDR3 comprises 15 residues. V was cut by 6 bases and J by 5 bases, with 16 bases left in between. CDR1 and CDR2 (germline): MNHEY, SMNVEV (reference sequence). The CDR3 nucleotides are TGTGCCAGCAGCGGCCTTCTAGGGGGAAATGAAAAACTGTTTTTT. Translated: CASSGLLGGNEKLFF.

This clone was recorded only once. The rearrangement joins TRBV13 to TRBJ2-7; TRBD2 agrees at 10 bases. Trimming took 3 bases from V and 0 from J; bases not matched to a gene: 11. CDR1 and CDR2 from the germline V gene are PRHDT and FYEKMQ (reference sequence). This CDR3 is built from 18 residues. The CDR3 coding sequence is TGTGCCAGCAGCTTTACTAGCGGGAAGGACTTTATCTCCTACGAGCAGTACTTC. Protein sequence: CASSFTSGKDFISYEQYF.

The V and J genes are TRBV7-8 and TRBJ1-1; tentatively, D is TRBD1 (6 bases). Trimming took 1 base from V and 4 from J, leaving 13 bases between them. The CDR3 extends over 15 amino acids. Germline CDR1 SGHVS, CDR2 FQNEAQ. DNA of the CDR3: TGTGCCAGCAGCTTAGGACCGGGGGCGGTCACTGAAGCTTTCTTT. Its translation: CASSLGPGAVTEAFF.

The chain is built from TRBV27 and TRBJ1-5; 8 positions agree with TRBD1. V lost 5 bases, J lost 7 bases, and 7 bases stayed unmatched. Germline V CDR1 and CDR2: MNHEY, SMNVEV (reference sequence). The length of the CDR3 is 14 residues. CDR3 sequence (DNA): TGTGCCAGCAGTCCTGGACAGGGAGGACAGCCCCAGCATTTT. This sequence encodes CASSPGQGGQPQHF.

The chain has TRBV6-1 and TRBJ2-3; 12 bases agree with TRBD2. This CDR3 is built from 15 residues. Germline V gene sequence: CDR1 MNHNS, CDR2 SASEGT. V trimming: 6 bases; J trimming: 3 bases; junction bases outside the gene matches: 4. CDR3 sequence: CASSGTSGWTDTQYF. The CDR3 DNA is TGTGCCAGCAGCGGGACTAGCGGGTGGACAGATACGCAGTATTTT.

V and J are TRBV25-1 and TRBJ2-1, with a weak D call TRBD2 (5 bases). The V gene lost 3 bases and the J gene lost 5 bases, with 20 bases spanning the gap. CDR3 length: 17 amino acids. Germline assignment: CDR1 MGHDK and CDR2 SYGVNS. CDR3 in amino acids: CASSDPTGLGSNNEQFF. DNA for the CDR3: TGTGCCAGCAGTGACCCCACCGGACTGGGGAGCAACAATGAGCAGTTCTTC.

This clone came up once. CDR3 in DNA: TGTGCCAGCAGCTTTGAGAGCGGGAGGGCCGGTGAGACCCAGTACTTC. It yields the protein CASSFESGRAGETQYF. The chain joins TRBV7-6 to TRBJ2-5; 10 positions agree with TRBD2. CDR1 and CDR2 (germline): SGHVS, FNYEAQ. The J segment lost 5 bases and the V segment lost 3 bases, leaving 9 bases of the junction unmatched. The CDR3 contains 16 residues.

This chain uses TRBV28 with TRBJ2-7, with D possibly being TRBD1 (6 bases). This CDR3 is 14 amino acids long. The germline V gene encodes CDR1 MDHEN and CDR2 SYDVKM. The V and J ends lost 4 bases and 5 bases respectively, with 15 bases between them. The CDR3 here is CASSSGSQGNEQYF. CDR3 sequence (DNA): TGTGCCAGCAGTTCAGGGTCGCAGGGGAACGAGCAGTACTTC.